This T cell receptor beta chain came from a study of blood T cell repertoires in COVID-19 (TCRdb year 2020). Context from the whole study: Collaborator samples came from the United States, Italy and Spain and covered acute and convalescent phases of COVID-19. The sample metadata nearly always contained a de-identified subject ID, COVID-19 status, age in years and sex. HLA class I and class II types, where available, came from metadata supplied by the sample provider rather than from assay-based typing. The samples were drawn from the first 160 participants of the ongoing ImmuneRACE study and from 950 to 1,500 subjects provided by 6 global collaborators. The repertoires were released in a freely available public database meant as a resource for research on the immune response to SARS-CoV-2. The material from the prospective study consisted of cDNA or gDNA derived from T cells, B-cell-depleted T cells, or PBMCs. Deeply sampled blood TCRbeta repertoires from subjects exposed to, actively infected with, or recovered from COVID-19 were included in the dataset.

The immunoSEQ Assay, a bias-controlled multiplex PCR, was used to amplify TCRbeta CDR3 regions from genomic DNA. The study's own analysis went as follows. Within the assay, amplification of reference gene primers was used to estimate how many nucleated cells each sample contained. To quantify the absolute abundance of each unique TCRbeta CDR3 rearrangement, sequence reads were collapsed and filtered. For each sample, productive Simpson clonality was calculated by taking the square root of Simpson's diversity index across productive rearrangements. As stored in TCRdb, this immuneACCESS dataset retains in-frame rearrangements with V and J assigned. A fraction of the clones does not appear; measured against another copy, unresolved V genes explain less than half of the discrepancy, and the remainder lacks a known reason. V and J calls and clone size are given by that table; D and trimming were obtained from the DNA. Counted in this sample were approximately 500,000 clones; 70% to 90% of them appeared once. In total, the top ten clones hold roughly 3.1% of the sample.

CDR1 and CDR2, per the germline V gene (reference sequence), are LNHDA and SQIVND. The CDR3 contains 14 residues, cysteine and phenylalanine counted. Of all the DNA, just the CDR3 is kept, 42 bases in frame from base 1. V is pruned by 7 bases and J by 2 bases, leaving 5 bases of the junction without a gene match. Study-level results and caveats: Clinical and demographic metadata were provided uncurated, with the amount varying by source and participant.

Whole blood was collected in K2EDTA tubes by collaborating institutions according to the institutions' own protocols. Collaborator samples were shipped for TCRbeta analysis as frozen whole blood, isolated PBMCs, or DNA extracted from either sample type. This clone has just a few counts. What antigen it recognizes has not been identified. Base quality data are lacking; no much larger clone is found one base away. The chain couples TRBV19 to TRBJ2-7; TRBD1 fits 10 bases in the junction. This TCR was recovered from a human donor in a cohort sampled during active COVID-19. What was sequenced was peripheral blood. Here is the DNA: TGTGCCAGTAATCCGGGACAGGGGCCCTACGAGCAGTACTTC. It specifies CASNPGQGPYEQYF.